The 2 T cell receptor beta chains listed next were all sequenced from one sample in a study of blood T cells in healthy people across ages. A J-beta primer mix and a sample-barcoded 5' primer were used in a second PCR of roughly 6 to 11 cycles. TCRdb reprocessed the 5' RACE reads via MiXCR and lists one record per CDR3 protein. This sample has some 1.8 million distinct CDR3 sequences, with about two fifths found just once. Sequencing input: blood. These receptors came from a human donor in good health.

This chain links TRBV7-9 with TRBJ1-2; no clear D gene. This CDR3 is 14 amino acids long. Germline assignment: CDR1 SEHNR and CDR2 FQNEAQ (reference sequence). The V gene lost 8 bases and the J gene lost 4 bases, with 17 bases spanning the gap. CDR3 nucleotide sequence: TGTGCCAGCGGTATAGGGAGTCTGGGCTATGGCTACACCTTC. This codes for CASGIGSLGYGYTF.

This chain uses TRBV6-5 with TRBJ2-3, with D possibly being TRBD1 (5 bases). This CDR3 comprises 15 residues. V was cut by 5 bases and J by 0 bases, with 12 bases left in between. Germline CDR1 reads MNHEY; CDR2 reads SVGAGI. CDR3 in DNA: TGTGCCAGCAGTACTTTCAGGGTTAGCACAGATACGCAGTATTTT. Protein: CASSTFRVSTDTQYF.